Below are 23 T cell receptor beta chains sequenced from a single sample in a study of T cell changes during pregnancy in multiple sclerosis (dated by TCRdb to the late 2010s). Receptor amplification or capture employed the immunoSEQ multiplex PCR assay. TCRdb took this table from immuneACCESS and kept in-frame rearrangements with V and J called. Such tables lack part of the clones; where checked against another copy, unresolved V genes explain under half of the gap, and the rest is unexplained. The sample profile shows fewer than 140,000 clones; less than 95% of them were found once. The ten biggest clones cover less than 2% of the sample. This specimen was peripheral blood, taken before pregnancy. These TCRs come from a female donor with multiple sclerosis, enrolled in a pregnancy study.

The gene calls are TRBV6-1 and TRBJ1-5; D is unresolved. The CDR3 has 13 amino acids. The germline gives CDR1 MNHNS, CDR2 SASEGT. Trimming shortened V by 5 bases and J by 3 bases, and 8 bases separated the two germline ends. The CDR3 sequence is CASSPTYNQPQHF. CDR3 sequence (DNA): TGTGCCAGCAGTCCAACTTACAATCAGCCCCAGCATTTT.

This chain uses TRBV5-1 with TRBJ1-4; no clear D. This CDR3 spans 17 amino acids. Germline values: CDR1 SGHRS, CDR2 YFSETQ. V lost 5 bases and J lost 7, with 24 bases in between. The CDR3 reads CASRPRPPSSVSEKLFF. For the CDR3, the DNA is TGCGCCAGCAGGCCGAGGCCCCCAAGTTCAGTTAGTGAAAAACTGTTTTTT.

This chain connects TRBV21-1 to TRBJ2-7; TRBD2, the D gene given by the table, was not confirmed from the DNA. TRBV21-1 is a documented pseudogene. This CDR3 is 16 amino acids long. Here the CDR3 DNA reads TGTGCCAGCAGCAAAGCAGAGGAGCGGCTTGGGGACGAGCAGTACTTC. Amino acids: CASSKAEERLGDEQYF.

The rearrangement joins TRBV6-1 to TRBJ1-2; 9 bases are shared with TRBD1. J gave up 9 bases and V 0 bases, and 5 bases lay outside the gene matches. The germline gives CDR1 MNHNS, CDR2 SASEGT. The CDR3 runs 14 residues. The CDR3 nucleotides read TGTGCCAGCAGTGAAGCTGTGGGACAGGGTCGCTACACCTTC. It yields the protein CASSEAVGQGRYTF.

This clone came up a few times. V and J are TRBV30 and TRBJ1-6; 8 bases match TRBD1. The CDR3 has 15 residues. The germline CDR1 and CDR2 sequences are GTSNPN and SVGIG (reference sequence). Trimming took 1 base from V and 5 from J; bases not matched to a gene: 4. The CDR3 DNA reads as TGTGCCTGGAGTGCAAAGGACAGGGATAATTCACCCCTCCACTTT. Protein product: CAWSAKDRDNSPLHF.

The rearrangement links TRBV19 to TRBJ2-3, with 9 positions matching TRBD2. This CDR3 spans 13 amino acids. Germline CDR1 and CDR2: LNHDA and SQIVND (reference sequence). The junction had 3 bases not matched to a gene; V was cut back by 7 bases and J by 4 bases. In nucleotides, the CDR3 is TGTGCCAGTATGGGACTAGCATCAGATACGCAGTATTTT. Protein: CASMGLASDTQYF.

This clone has just one count. V usage is TRBV6-5 and J usage is TRBJ1-6; a possible D gene is TRBD1 (5 bases). Germline V gives CDR1 MNHEY, CDR2 SVGAGI. The CDR3 length is 14 residues. V was trimmed by 2 bases and J by 8 bases, leaving 10 bases between them. This CDR3 is CASSYGGGDSPLHF. As DNA, the CDR3 is TGTGCCAGCAGTTACGGGGGAGGCGATTCACCCCTCCACTTT.

The rearrangement uses TRBV19 and TRBJ2-2, with TRBD2 matching over 11 bases. The CDR3 runs 15 residues. Losses at the gene ends were 7 bases for V and 6 bases for J; bases not matched to a gene: 7. Germline CDR1 reads LNHDA; CDR2 reads SQIVND (reference sequence). The CDR3 loop reads CASTFSGGAPGELFF. Here the CDR3 DNA reads TGTGCCAGTACCTTTAGCGGGGGGGCACCCGGGGAGCTGTTTTTT.

This chain connects TRBV7-6 to TRBJ2-3; D remains ambiguous. With 5 bases removed from V and 0 bases from J, the gap between germline ends came to 12 bases. This CDR3 comprises 15 residues. CDR1 SGHVS and CDR2 FNYEAQ come from the germline V gene. The CDR3, as DNA: TGTGCCAGCAGCCCTACGTCCACTAGCACAGATACGCAGTATTTT. Encoded protein: CASSPTSTSTDTQYF.

This sequence joins TRBV4-2 and TRBJ1-2; 9 bases line up with TRBD1. Germline V gives CDR1 LGHNA, CDR2 YNFKEQ. This CDR3 spans 14 amino acids. The ends lost 4 bases at V and 5 bases at J; junction bases unmatched: 5. CDR3 DNA: TGTGCCAGCAGCCCCCGGGACAGGGAATATGGCTACACCTTC. Translating gives CASSPRDREYGYTF.

The V and J genes are TRBV18 and TRBJ2-1; 10 positions agree with TRBD2. Germline V lookup: CDR1 KGHSH, CDR2 LQKENI. The trim removed 3 bases at V and 9 bases at J, leaving 20 bases unmatched. The CDR3 is made up of 19 amino acids. The DNA for the CDR3 is TGTGCCAGCTCACCCCCAGGGGTCATTGGGAGAACTAGCGGGGCTGAGCAGTTCTTC. Its translation is CASSPPGVIGRTSGAEQFF.

The chain is built from TRBV11-3 and TRBJ1-2; TRBD1 matches at 8 bases. J lost 7 bases, V lost 1 base, and 8 bases had no gene match. Germline values: CDR1 SGHNT, CDR2 YENEEA. The CDR3 sequence is 15 residues long. CDR3 region: CASSLGQGARSGYTF. CDR3 DNA sequence: TGTGCCAGCAGCTTAGGTCAGGGGGCTCGGAGTGGCTACACCTTC.

This clone was seen just once. V usage is TRBV2 and J usage is TRBJ2-7; 8 bases agree with TRBD1. Germline trimming cut 5 bases from V and 1 base from J; bases unmatched to any gene: 13. CDR1 is SNHLY and CDR2 is FYNNEI in the germline V gene. The CDR3 has 17 amino acids. In nucleotides, the CDR3 is TGTGCCAGCAGTCTCTTGCAGGGACAGGCTATTTCCTACGAGCAGTACTTC. Translating gives CASSLLQGQAISYEQYF.

This chain links TRBV6-1 with TRBJ1-1, with D uncertain. The V end was cut by 7 bases, the J end by 5 bases, with 14 bases between. Germline V lookup: CDR1 MNHNS, CDR2 SASEGT. CDR3 length: 13 residues. The CDR3 DNA follows: TGTGCCAGCAAGCGGGTCGTTGTAACTGAAGCTTTCTTT. It yields the protein CASKRVVVTEAFF.

This clone was detected once. The rearrangement links TRBV7-2 to TRBJ2-3; possibly TRBD1 for D (6 bases). CDR3 length: 18 amino acids. CDR1 SGHTA and CDR2 FQGNSA come from the germline V gene. Deletions cut 0 bases from V and 1 base from J, with 17 bases between. CDR3 residues: CASSLARGRGVGTDTQYF. DNA for the CDR3: TGTGCCAGCAGCTTAGCGCGAGGCAGGGGAGTTGGCACAGATACGCAGTATTTT.

This chain joins TRBV7-9 and TRBJ2-7; 7 bases are a match to TRBD2. The J segment lost 0 bases and the V segment lost 7 bases, leaving 9 bases of the junction unmatched. The length of the CDR3 is 15 residues. Looked up from germline, CDR1 is SEHNR and CDR2 is FQNEAQ (reference sequence). The DNA for the CDR3 is TGTGCCAGCATGAGGAGCGGGACCTACTCCTACGAGCAGTACTTC. Encoded protein: CASMRSGTYSYEQYF.

This clone appeared a few times. V gene TRBV19 combines with J gene TRBJ2-7; 9 bases map to TRBD1. The junction had 5 bases not matched to a gene; V was cut back by 2 bases and J by 3 bases. Germline V gene sequence: CDR1 LNHDA, CDR2 SQIVND (reference sequence). The CDR3 contains 15 residues. This chain's CDR3 is CASSISGTGNYEQYF. CDR3 nucleotides: TGTGCCAGTAGTATATCCGGGACAGGGAACTACGAGCAGTACTTC.

CDR3 coding DNA: TGTGCCAGCAGCGTAGGCCCAGGGGCGATCACTGAAGCTTTCTTT. This translates into CASSVGPGAITEAFF. The V and J genes are TRBV9 and TRBJ1-1; D might be TRBD1 (6 bases). Germline CDR1 is SGDLS and CDR2 is YYNGEE. This CDR3 is 15 amino acids long. Trimming shortened V by 0 bases and J by 4 bases, and 13 bases separated the two germline ends.

The chain recombines TRBV5-1 with TRBJ2-1, with D uncertain. Between the trimmed V and J ends, which lost 6 bases and 6 bases, there was a span of 13 bases. Germline V gene data show CDR1 as SGHRS and CDR2 as YFSETQ. CDR3 length: 13 amino acids. CDR3 sequence: CASTPRPSNEQFF. The CDR3 bases are TGCGCCAGCACCCCTAGACCCTCCAATGAGCAGTTCTTC.

This clone was recorded a few times. The chain uses TRBV28 and TRBJ2-5, with 10 bases fitting TRBD1. CDR1 is MDHEN, CDR2 SYDVKM, per germline. The CDR3 covers 14 residues. V shed 5 bases, J shed 4 bases, and the junction held 4 bases outside the gene matches. CDR3 amino acids: CASSAGQGLETQYF. CDR3 in DNA: TGTGCCAGCAGTGCGGGACAGGGGCTAGAGACCCAGTACTTC.

This clone has more than one count but fewer than ten. V and J are TRBV6-1 and TRBJ2-1; TRBD1 matches at 7 bases. The CDR3 length is 13 residues. Germline CDR1 and CDR2: MNHNS and SASEGT. Trimming cost V 2 bases and J 7 bases; bases outside gene matches: 2. CDR3 protein: CASSELTGNEQFF. CDR3 in DNA: TGTGCCAGCAGTGAATTGACAGGGAATGAGCAGTTCTTC.

J is TRBJ2-3 and V is TRBV10-3; no clear D. From germline, CDR1 is ENHRY and CDR2 SYGVKD. This CDR3 comprises 13 residues. V was cut by 8 bases and J by 2 bases, with 11 bases left in between. CDR3 sequence reads: CAIRSVITDTQYF. CDR3 nucleotides: TGTGCCATCCGGTCCGTGATCACAGATACGCAGTATTTT.

The V gene is TRBV7-3, the J gene TRBJ2-1; tentative D call: TRBD2 (6 bases). From germline, CDR1 is SGHTA and CDR2 FQGTGA. CDR3 length equals 15 residues. V was cut by 5 bases and J by 0 bases, with 11 bases left in between. The CDR3 region has the DNA TGTGCCAGCAGCCCACGGGGGACCTCCTACAATGAGCAGTTCTTC. It is translated as CASSPRGTSYNEQFF.